Listed here is a single TCR beta chain. This clonotype was found a few times. The antigen this receptor binds is unknown. Qualities for individual bases were not recorded, and no much larger clone is one base off. This record comes from a study of response to subunit inactivated influenza vaccine (dated by TCRdb to 2017 to 2018). Broadly, across the study: The study used deep quantitative T cell receptor repertoire profiling to track responses to a trivalent subunit inactivated influenza vaccine. What the work shows at the level of the full study, not this receptor alone: It was suggested by the authors that each seasonal influenza vaccination may recruit only a limited number of new T cells.

Libraries were constructed by RT-PCR. Reads for this sample came from an Illumina HiSeq 2500. TCRdb reprocessing: public reads trimmed at Q25 with fastp, clones called with MiXCR, in-frame beta chains kept. Merged by CDR3 protein, the rows form single entries marked with the most common genes and DNA. The sample profile shows around 750,000 distinct CDR3 sequences; around 21% of them were found once. The ten top clones hold roughly 10% of the sample. The CDR1 and CDR2 encoded by the germline V gene are SGHRS and YFSETQ. The CDR3 covers 17 residues, taking in both the cysteine and the phenylalanine. Here the CDR3 DNA is all that survives: 51 bases in frame from base 1. V lost 4 bases and J lost 2 bases, and the count of bases not matched to a germline gene is 11.

The TCR originated in a man aged 45-65 years who received an inactivated influenza vaccine. Donor details come from another sample of the same person, matched by shared clones. The sequence links TRBV5-1 to TRBJ2-7; 11 bases in the middle match TRBD2. The specimen was PBMCs from blood, collected more than 4 days after vaccination. The CDR3 loop reads CASSRPGLADQAYEQYF. The sequenced DNA is TGCGCCAGCAGCAGGCCGGGACTAGCGGACCAAGCCTACGAGCAGTACTTC. Reference TRBV5-1 and TRBJ2-7 proteins supply the regions before and after the CDR3; the full variable domain is: KAGVTQTPRYLIKTRGQQVTLSCSPISGHRSVSWYQQTPGQGLQFLFEYFSETQRNKGNFPGRFSGRQFSNSRSEMNVSTLELGDSALYLCASSRPGLADQAYEQYFGPGTRLTVT.